This T cell receptor (beta chain) was retrieved from a study of OX40 agonist ivuxolimab in advanced cancers. About the research overall: Partial responses, seen in three patients, involved one hepatocellular carcinoma and two cutaneous melanomas.

Clones were sequenced by immunoSEQ multiplex PCR, and TCRdb holds only the in-frame ones, with some missing. The sample carries about 28,000 clones, 90% to 95% recorded once. Blood draws occurred at baseline, cycle 4 day 1, and cycle 7 day 1. This CDR3 region has 15 residues. From germline, CDR1 is MGHRA and CDR2 YSYEKL. V lost 3 bases to trimming and J lost 0 bases; unmatched junction nucleotides: 5. The count of this clone is one. The clonotype originates from an adult with an advanced solid tumor such as melanoma, head and neck, liver or kidney cancer. This specimen consisted of CD4+ or CD8+ T cells sorted from blood, obtained in a trial of the OX40 agonist ivuxolimab. The rearrangement uses TRBV4-1 and TRBJ2-7; 7 nucleotides align to TRBD1. The CDR3 coding sequence is TGCGCCAGCAGCCATTTATGGACAGGCTCCTACGAGCAGTACTTC. Protein sequence: CASSHLWTGSYEQYF.